The 24 T cell receptor beta chains below come from one sample, sequenced in a study of T cell repertoires in ileal Crohn's disease. The table came from immunoSEQ multiplex PCR; TCRdb's copy has only in-frame clones and leaves some out. This sample has 2,000 to 2,500 clones; around 92% occur once, and the top ten carry roughly 3.1%. The sequenced sample was ileal tissue. These TCRs come from an adult with Crohn's disease.

The V call is TRBV4-1, the J call TRBJ1-1, with a tentative D call TRBD1 (6 bases). The CDR3 runs to 13 residues. Trimming took off 0 bases at V and 5 bases at J, with 7 bases between the two ends. CDR1 is MGHRA and CDR2 is YSYEKL in the germline V gene. CDR3 residues: CASSQERGTEAFF. CDR3 nucleotide sequence: TGCGCCAGCAGCCAAGAAAGGGGGACTGAAGCTTTCTTT.

This clone was seen once. The gene calls are TRBV19 and TRBJ1-1, with D perhaps matching TRBD1 (6 bases). V was trimmed by 7 bases and J by 4 bases, leaving 19 bases between them. The CDR3 sequence is 15 residues long. Germline-derived CDR1 and CDR2 are LNHDA and SQIVND (reference sequence). CDR3 residues: CASTPRGGVRTEAFF. The CDR3 region has the DNA TGTGCCAGTACCCCCAGGGGAGGGGTTCGCACTGAAGCTTTCTTT.

The chain employs TRBV11-1 and TRBJ2-5; 8 nucleotides match TRBD1. The ends lost 5 bases at V and 5 bases at J; junction bases unmatched: 10. This CDR3 comprises 15 residues. Per the germline V gene, CDR1 is SGHAT and CDR2 is FQDESV (reference sequence). CDR3 residues: CASSPEAGGRETQYF. The CDR3 nucleotides read TGTGCCAGCAGCCCAGAGGCAGGGGGCCGGGAGACCCAGTACTTC.

In DNA, the CDR3 is TGCAGCGGTCGACTAGCGGGGGGCAGCAATGAGCAGTTCTTC. This sequence encodes CSGRLAGGSNEQFF. The chain uses TRBV29-1 and TRBJ2-1; 13 bases match TRBD2. CDR1 and CDR2 from the germline V gene are SQVTM and ANQGSEA. The trim removed 7 bases at V and 6 bases at J, leaving 6 bases unmatched. CDR3 length equals 14 residues.

In this sample, this clone turned up once. V gene TRBV19 combines with J gene TRBJ1-2, with 10 bases lining up with TRBD1. Germline CDR1 LNHDA, CDR2 SQIVND (reference sequence). Germline trimming cut 6 bases from V and 6 bases from J; bases unmatched to any gene: 7. This CDR3 comprises 14 residues. Here the CDR3 DNA reads TGTGCCAGTAGGACGACAGGGGGCATAGATGGCTACACCTTC. It is translated as CASRTTGGIDGYTF.

V is TRBV5-8 and J is TRBJ1-3, with 7 positions matching TRBD1. The CDR3 totals 16 residues. The junction had 6 bases not matched to a gene; V was cut back by 2 bases and J by 1 base. The V gene's germline CDR1 is SGHTS and CDR2 YDEGEE. The CDR3 sequence is CASSFEQGWSGNTIYF. CDR3 coding DNA: TGTGCCAGCAGCTTCGAACAGGGGTGGTCTGGAAACACCATATATTTT.

The chain uses TRBV9 and TRBJ2-7; 9 nucleotides match TRBD2. The CDR3 has 15 residues. J was trimmed by 7 bases and V by 0 bases; bases with no gene match: 8. CDR1 SGDLS and CDR2 YYNGEE come from the germline V gene. This chain's CDR3 is CASSVEAGGTEEQYF. For the CDR3, the DNA is TGTGCCAGCAGCGTAGAGGCGGGGGGGACAGAAGAGCAGTACTTC.

This chain connects TRBV7-8 to TRBJ1-1; weak D call: TRBD1 (6 bases). In germline, CDR1 is SGHVS, CDR2 FQNEAQ. CDR3 size: 15 residues. Trimming left V 11 bases short and J 5 bases short, with 24 bases between. The CDR3 nucleotides read TGTGCCTCACTTAGCCTAAACAGGGTTCGAACTGAAGCTTTCTTT. Amino acids: CASLSLNRVRTEAFF.

The V and J genes are TRBV6-1 and TRBJ1-5, with D possibly TRBD1 on 5 matching bases. Germline lookup yields CDR1 MNHNS and CDR2 SASEGT. V was pared by 3 bases and J by 6 bases, with 12 bases between. The CDR3 runs to 14 residues. This CDR3 is CASSETDSRQPQHF. The CDR3, as DNA: TGTGCCAGCAGTGAGACAGATTCCCGTCAGCCCCAGCATTTT.

The chain links TRBV7-9 to TRBJ1-4; TRBD1 is a possible D gene (5 bases). Trimming took 1 base from V and 6 from J, leaving 21 bases between them. The CDR3 totals 18 residues. CDR1 SEHNR and CDR2 FQNEAQ come from the germline V gene (reference sequence). The CDR3 here is CASSLVAQDMGWDEKLFF. The CDR3 DNA follows: TGTGCCAGCAGCTTAGTAGCCCAGGACATGGGTTGGGATGAAAAACTGTTTTTT.

The gene calls are TRBV2 and TRBJ2-5, with TRBD2 as a possible D gene (5 bases). The CDR3 has 14 residues. Trimming removed 3 bases at V and 5 bases at J, with 13 bases between. Germline loops: CDR1 SNHLY, CDR2 FYNNEI. The CDR3 spells CASSEGPSGETQYF. CDR3 sequence (DNA): TGTGCCAGCAGTGAGGGCCCCTCGGGGGAGACCCAGTACTTC.

The J gene is TRBJ2-7, the V gene TRBV5-1, with D perhaps TRBD1 (5 bases). The CDR3 loop spans 15 amino acids. Germline CDR1 reads SGHRS; CDR2 reads YFSETQ. Trimming pared 0 bases from V and 2 bases from J, leaving 12 bases between. CDR3 DNA: TGCGCCAGCAGCTTGGAGCCCAGGGAAACCTACGAGCAGTACTTC. This encodes CASSLEPRETYEQYF.

The J gene is TRBJ2-5, the V gene TRBV5-1, with a weak D call TRBD2 (5 bases). V lost 0 bases and J 3 bases, leaving 15 bases between the germline ends. Germline-derived CDR1 and CDR2 are SGHRS and YFSETQ. The CDR3 extends over 16 amino acids. This CDR3 reads CASSLDPSAGKETQYF. CDR3 DNA sequence: TGCGCCAGCAGCTTGGACCCTTCTGCGGGTAAAGAGACCCAGTACTTC.

The chain carries TRBV7-2 and TRBJ2-2; D not certain. Germline lookup yields CDR1 SGHTA and CDR2 FQGNSA. V was shortened by 2 bases and J by 9 bases, with 10 bases between the two germline ends. This CDR3 region has 13 residues. CDR3 DNA: TGTGCCAGCAGCTTATTCCTAGGCCGGGAGCTGTTTTTT. This translates into CASSLFLGRELFF.

V is TRBV10-3 and J is TRBJ2-7, with 7 bases matching TRBD1. With V trimmed by 10 bases and J by 6 bases, 9 bases remained unmatched. The CDR3 covers 12 residues. Looked up from germline, CDR1 is ENHRY and CDR2 is SYGVKD. The CDR3 is CATADRMGEQYF. In nucleotides, the CDR3 is TGTGCCACCGCGGACAGGATGGGCGAGCAGTACTTC.

The V call is TRBV6-4, the J call TRBJ2-3, with TRBD2 identical over 8 bases. The junction had 4 bases not matched to a gene; V was cut back by 4 bases and J by 1 base. The germline CDR1 and CDR2 sequences are MRHNA and SNTAGT. The CDR3 contains 15 residues. The CDR3 loop is CASSGGAGGTDTQYF. The CDR3 DNA follows: TGTGCCAGCAGTGGTGGAGCGGGGGGCACAGATACGCAGTATTTT.

The chain recombines TRBV12-5 with TRBJ2-5; 8 bases are shared with TRBD2. J lost 5 bases, V lost 6 bases, and 5 bases had no gene match. CDR3 length: 13 amino acids. Germline CDR1 is LGHNT and CDR2 is FRNRAP. The CDR3 DNA reads as TGTGCTAGTGGCGGGGGGGGATGGGAGACCCAGTACTTC. Translating it yields CASGGGGWETQYF. The whole variable domain, remainder taken from reference TRBV12-5 and TRBJ2-5, is DARVTQTPRHKVTEMGQEVTMRCQPILGHNTVFWYRQTMMQGLELLAYFRNRAPLDDSGMPKDRFSAEMPDATLATLKIQPSEPRDSAVYFCASGGGGWETQYFGPGTRLLVL.

The chain links TRBV5-5 to TRBJ2-1, with D possibly TRBD1 on 5 matching bases. V was pared by 1 base and J by 8 bases, with 13 bases between. CDR3 size: 14 residues. Germline CDR1 SGHKS, CDR2 YYEKEE (reference sequence). The CDR3 protein is CASSLRGPSHEQFF. CDR3 nucleotide sequence: TGTGCCAGCAGCTTGAGGGGCCCTTCACATGAGCAGTTCTTC.

The chain carries TRBV28 and TRBJ2-3, with a weak D call TRBD2 (7 bases). This CDR3 region has 16 residues. V dropped 5 bases and J dropped 6 bases, with 21 bases sitting between them. Germline V gene sequence: CDR1 MDHEN, CDR2 SYDVKM. The CDR3 nucleotides are TGTGCCAGCAGTCTAGGACGGGGGGCCGGGGAGGATACGCAGTATTTT. Amino acids: CASSLGRGAGEDTQYF. Filled out from reference TRBV28 and TRBJ2-3, the complete variable domain reads DVKVTQSSRYLVKRTGEKVFLECVQDMDHENMFWYRQDPGLGLRLIYFSYDVKMKEKGDIPEGYSVSREKKERFSLILESASTNQTSMYLCASSLGRGAGEDTQYFGPGTRLTVL.

V gene TRBV7-9 combines with J gene TRBJ2-3; TRBD2 agrees at 10 bases. The CDR3 extends over 15 amino acids. The junction had 4 bases not matched to a gene; V was cut back by 5 bases and J by 2 bases. Germline lookup yields CDR1 SEHNR and CDR2 FQNEAQ (reference sequence). This chain's CDR3 is CASSAGLAITDTQYF. DNA for the CDR3: TGTGCCAGCAGCGCGGGACTAGCGATCACAGATACGCAGTATTTT.

The chain joins TRBV5-1 to TRBJ2-7, with 10 bases lining up with TRBD1. J lost 1 base, V lost 1 base, and 8 bases had no gene match. Germline values: CDR1 SGHRS, CDR2 YFSETQ. The CDR3 consists of 17 residues. The CDR3 region is CASSLWGTGAISYEQYF. In DNA form, the CDR3 reads TGCGCCAGCAGCTTGTGGGGGACAGGGGCGATATCCTACGAGCAGTACTTC.

The chain is built from TRBV19 and TRBJ1-1, with TRBD1 as a possible D gene (5 bases). Trimming removed 10 bases from V and 0 bases from J, with 9 bases in between. CDR3 length: 12 residues. Germline V gives CDR1 LNHDA, CDR2 SQIVND (reference sequence). Written as DNA, the CDR3 is TGTGCCACCGGAGGGGTGAACACTGAAGCTTTCTTT. Translation: CATGGVNTEAFF. The full variable domain, rest sourced from reference TRBV19 and TRBJ1-1, is DGGITQSPKYLFRKEGQNVTLSCEQNLNHDAMYWYRQDPGQGLRLIYYSQIVNDFQKGDIAEGYSVSREKKESFPLTVTSAQKNPTAFYLCATGGVNTEAFFGQGTRLTVV.

V is TRBV27 and J is TRBJ2-3, with D possibly being TRBD2 (6 bases). Germline values: CDR1 MNHEY, CDR2 SMNVEV (reference sequence). CDR3 size: 14 residues. Trimming took 6 bases from V and 4 from J, leaving 14 bases between them. CDR3: CASRRGGEADTQYF. CDR3 nucleotide sequence: TGTGCCAGCAGGAGAGGTGGGGAGGCAGATACGCAGTATTTT.

The chain has TRBV7-6 and TRBJ1-1; maybe TRBD1 (6 bases). CDR3 size: 13 residues. Trimming removed 6 bases at V and 1 base at J, with 9 bases between. Per the germline V gene, CDR1 is SGHVS and CDR2 is FNYEAQ. The CDR3 here is CASRKDRNTEAFF. CDR3 bases: TGTGCCAGCAGAAAGGACAGGAACACTGAAGCTTTCTTT. The variable domain in full, completed from reference TRBV7-6 and TRBJ1-1, reads GAGVSQSPRYKVTKRGQDVALRCDPISGHVSLYWYRQALGQGPEFLTYFNYEAQQDKSGLPNDRFSAERPEGSISTLTIQRTEQRDSAMYRCASRKDRNTEAFFGQGTRLTVV.